The clone carrying this TCR beta chain was counted between two and nine times. The data are from a study of T-cell memory formation after mild COVID-19. TCRdb reprocessed the 5' RACE reads via MiXCR and lists one record per CDR3 protein. The table includes 350,000 to 500,000 distinct CDR3 sequences, roughly 18% detected once. The CDR3 has 13 amino acids. Trimming took 5 bases from V and 5 from J, leaving 11 bases between them. Germline CDR1 is SGHTA and CDR2 is FQGTGA. The sequenced sample was PBMCs or a T cell subset sorted from them (not recorded which). The receptor was derived from a man aged 18-30 years who had mild COVID-19 (a few samples of this study predate the infection). Cell type and time point are not known. This chain joins TRBV7-3 and TRBJ2-3, with TRBD2 as a possible D gene (7 bases). CDR3 sequence (DNA): TGTGCCAGCAGCCGGGGGGCAGGAGATACGCAGTATTTT. This codes for CASSRGAGDTQYF.